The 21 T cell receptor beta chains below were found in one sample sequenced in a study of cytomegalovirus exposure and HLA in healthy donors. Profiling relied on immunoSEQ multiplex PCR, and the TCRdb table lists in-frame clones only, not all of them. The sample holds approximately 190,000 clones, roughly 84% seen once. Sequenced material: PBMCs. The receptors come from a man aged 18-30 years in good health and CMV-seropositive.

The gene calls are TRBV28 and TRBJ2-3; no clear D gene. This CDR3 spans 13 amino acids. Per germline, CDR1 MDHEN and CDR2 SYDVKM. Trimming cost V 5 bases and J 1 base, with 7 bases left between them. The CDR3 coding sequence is TGTGCCAGCAGTCCCCCAGGCACAGATACGCAGTATTTT. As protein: CASSPPGTDTQYF.

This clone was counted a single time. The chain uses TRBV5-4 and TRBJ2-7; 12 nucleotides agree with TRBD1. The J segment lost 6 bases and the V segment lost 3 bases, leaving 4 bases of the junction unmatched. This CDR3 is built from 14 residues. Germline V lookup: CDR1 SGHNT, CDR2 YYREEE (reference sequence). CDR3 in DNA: TGTGCCAGCAGCTCGGGACAGGGGGCAAGCGAGCAGTACTTC. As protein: CASSSGQGASEQYF.

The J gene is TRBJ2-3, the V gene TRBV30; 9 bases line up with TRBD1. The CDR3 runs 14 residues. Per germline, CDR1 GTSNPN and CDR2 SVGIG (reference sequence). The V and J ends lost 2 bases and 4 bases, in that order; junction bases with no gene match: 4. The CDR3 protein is CAWSRGQGSDTQYF. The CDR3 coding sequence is TGTGCCTGGAGTCGGGGACAGGGATCAGATACGCAGTATTTT.

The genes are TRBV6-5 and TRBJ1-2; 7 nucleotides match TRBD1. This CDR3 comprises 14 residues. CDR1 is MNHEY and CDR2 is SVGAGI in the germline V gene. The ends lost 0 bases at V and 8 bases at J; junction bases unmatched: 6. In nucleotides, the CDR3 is TGTGCCAGCAGTTACTCACCAGGGACAGTAGGCTACACCTTC. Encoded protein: CASSYSPGTVGYTF.

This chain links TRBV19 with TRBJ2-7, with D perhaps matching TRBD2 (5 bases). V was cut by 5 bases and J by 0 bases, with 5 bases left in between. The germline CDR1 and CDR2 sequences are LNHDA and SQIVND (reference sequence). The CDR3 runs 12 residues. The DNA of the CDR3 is TGTGCCAGTAGTCGGGACTCCTACGAGCAGTACTTC. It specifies CASSRDSYEQYF. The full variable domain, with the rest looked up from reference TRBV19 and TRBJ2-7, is DGGITQSPKYLFRKEGQNVTLSCEQNLNHDAMYWYRQDPGQGLRLIYYSQIVNDFQKGDIAEGYSVSREKKESFPLTVTSAQKNPTAFYLCASSRDSYEQYFGPGTRLTVT.

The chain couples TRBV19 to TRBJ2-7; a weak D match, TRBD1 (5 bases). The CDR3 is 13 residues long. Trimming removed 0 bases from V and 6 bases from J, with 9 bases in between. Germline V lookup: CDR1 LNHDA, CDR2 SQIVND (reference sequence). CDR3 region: CASSIEGASEQYF. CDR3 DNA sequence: TGTGCCAGTAGTATAGAAGGGGCGAGCGAGCAGTACTTC.

Here the CDR3 reads CASSPNPGQGAYEQYF. The CDR3 DNA follows: TGTGCCAGCAGCCCGAATCCGGGACAGGGGGCCTACGAGCAGTACTTC. The rearrangement links TRBV7-3 to TRBJ2-7; TRBD1 agrees at 11 bases. The CDR3 is 16 amino acids. The trim removed 5 bases at V and 2 bases at J, leaving 8 bases unmatched. Per the germline V gene, CDR1 is SGHTA and CDR2 is FQGTGA.

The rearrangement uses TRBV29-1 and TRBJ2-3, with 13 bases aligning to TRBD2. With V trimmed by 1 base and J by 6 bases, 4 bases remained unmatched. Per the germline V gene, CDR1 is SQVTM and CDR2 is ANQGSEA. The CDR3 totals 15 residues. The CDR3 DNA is TGCAGCGTTGAAGGGACTAGCGGGAGTTTCGATACGCAGTATTTT. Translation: CSVEGTSGSFDTQYF.

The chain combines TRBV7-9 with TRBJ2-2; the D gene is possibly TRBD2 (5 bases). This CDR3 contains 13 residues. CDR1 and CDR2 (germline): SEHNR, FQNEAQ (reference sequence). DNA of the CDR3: TGTGCTGGGAACGGGAAGGACACCGGGGAGCTGTTTTTT. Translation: CAGNGKDTGELFF.

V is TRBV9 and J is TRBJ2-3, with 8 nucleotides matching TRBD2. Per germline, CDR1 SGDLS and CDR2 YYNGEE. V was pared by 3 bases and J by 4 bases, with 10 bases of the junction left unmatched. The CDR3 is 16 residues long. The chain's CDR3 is CASSGGASGLSDTQYF. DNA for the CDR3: TGTGCCAGCAGCGGGGGGGCTAGCGGGTTATCAGATACGCAGTATTTT.

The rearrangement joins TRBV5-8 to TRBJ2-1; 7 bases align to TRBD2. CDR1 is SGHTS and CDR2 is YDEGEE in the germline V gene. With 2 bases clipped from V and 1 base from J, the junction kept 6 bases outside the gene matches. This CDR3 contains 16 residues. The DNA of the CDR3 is TGTGCCAGCAGCTTTGGGCTAGCGGATTCCTACAATGAGCAGTTCTTC. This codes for CASSFGLADSYNEQFF. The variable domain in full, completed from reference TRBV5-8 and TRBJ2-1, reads EAGVTQSPTHLIKTRGQQATLRCSPISGHTSVYWYQQALGLGLQFLLWYDEGEERNRGNFPPRFSGRQFPNYSSELNVNALELEDSALYLCASSFGLADSYNEQFFGPGTRLTVL.

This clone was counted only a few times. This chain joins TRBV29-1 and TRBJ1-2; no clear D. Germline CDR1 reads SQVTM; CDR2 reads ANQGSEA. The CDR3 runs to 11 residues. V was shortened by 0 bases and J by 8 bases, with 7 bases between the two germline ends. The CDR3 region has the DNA TGCAGCGTTGAAGATCCAGGCGGCTACACCTTC. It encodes CSVEDPGGYTF. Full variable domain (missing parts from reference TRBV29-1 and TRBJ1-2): SAVISQKPSRDICQRGTSLTIQCQVDSQVTMMFWYRQQPGQSLTLIATANQGSEATYESGFVIDKFPISRPNLTFSTLTVSNMSPEDSSIYLCSVEDPGGYTFGSGTRLTVV.

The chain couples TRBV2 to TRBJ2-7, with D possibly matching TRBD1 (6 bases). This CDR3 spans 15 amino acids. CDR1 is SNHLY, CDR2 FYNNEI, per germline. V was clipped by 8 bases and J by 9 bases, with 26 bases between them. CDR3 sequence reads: CASLTLGTYIRGQYF. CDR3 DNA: TGTGCCAGCCTGACACTGGGGACATACATCCGAGGGCAGTACTTC.

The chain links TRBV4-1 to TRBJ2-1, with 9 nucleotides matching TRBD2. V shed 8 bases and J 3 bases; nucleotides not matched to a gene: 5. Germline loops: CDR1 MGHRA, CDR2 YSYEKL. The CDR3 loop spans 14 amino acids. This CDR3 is CASGTSGYYNEQFF. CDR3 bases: TGCGCCAGCGGAACTAGCGGGTACTACAATGAGCAGTTCTTC.

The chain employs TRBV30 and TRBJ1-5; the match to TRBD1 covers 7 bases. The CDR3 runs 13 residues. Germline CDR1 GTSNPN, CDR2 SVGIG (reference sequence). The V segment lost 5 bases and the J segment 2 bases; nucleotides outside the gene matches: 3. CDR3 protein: CAWGQAGNQPQHF. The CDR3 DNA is TGTGCCTGGGGACAGGCGGGCAATCAGCCCCAGCATTTT.

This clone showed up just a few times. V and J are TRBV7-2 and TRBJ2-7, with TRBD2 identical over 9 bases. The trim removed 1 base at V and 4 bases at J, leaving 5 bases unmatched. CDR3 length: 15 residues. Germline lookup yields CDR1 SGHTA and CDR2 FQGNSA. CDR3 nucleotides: TGTGCCAGCAGCTTAGGGGCTAGCGGGACGTACGAGCAGTACTTC. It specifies CASSLGASGTYEQYF. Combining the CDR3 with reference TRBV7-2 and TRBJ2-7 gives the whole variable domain GAGVSQSPSNKVTEKGKDVELRCDPISGHTALYWYRQSLGQGLEFLIYFQGNSAPDKSGLPSDRFSAERTGGSVSTLTIQRTQQEDSAVYLCASSLGASGTYEQYFGPGTRLTVT.

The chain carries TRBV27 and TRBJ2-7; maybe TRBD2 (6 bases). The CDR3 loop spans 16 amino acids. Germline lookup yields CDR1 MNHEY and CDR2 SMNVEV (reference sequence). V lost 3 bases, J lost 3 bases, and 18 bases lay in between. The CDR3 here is CASSLSMGDSIYEQYF. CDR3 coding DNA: TGTGCCAGCAGTTTGAGTATGGGGGACTCCATCTACGAGCAGTACTTC.

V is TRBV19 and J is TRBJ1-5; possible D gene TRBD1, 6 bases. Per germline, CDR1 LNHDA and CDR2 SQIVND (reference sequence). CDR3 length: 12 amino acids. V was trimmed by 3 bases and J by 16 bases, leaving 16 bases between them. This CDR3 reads CASSIYQGLRHF. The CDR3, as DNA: TGTGCCAGTAGTATTTATCAGGGGCTCAGACATTTT. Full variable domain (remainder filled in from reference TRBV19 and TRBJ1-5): DGGITQSPKYLFRKEGQNVTLSCEQNLNHDAMYWYRQDPGQGLRLIYYSQIVNDFQKGDIAEGYSVSREKKESFPLTVTSAQKNPTAFYLCASSIYQGLRHFGDGTRLSIL.

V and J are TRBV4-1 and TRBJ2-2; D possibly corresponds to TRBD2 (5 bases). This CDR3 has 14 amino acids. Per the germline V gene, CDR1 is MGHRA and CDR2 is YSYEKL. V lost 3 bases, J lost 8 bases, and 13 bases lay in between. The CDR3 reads CASSHGNLQGELFF. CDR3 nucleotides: TGCGCCAGCAGCCACGGGAATCTACAAGGGGAGCTGTTTTTT.

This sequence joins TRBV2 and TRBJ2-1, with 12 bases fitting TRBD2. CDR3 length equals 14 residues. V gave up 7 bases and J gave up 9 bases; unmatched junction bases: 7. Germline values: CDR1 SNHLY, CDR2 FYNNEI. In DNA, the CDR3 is TGTGCCAGCATGGACCTAGCGGGAGGGGCTGAGCAGTTCTTC. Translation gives CASMDLAGGAEQFF.

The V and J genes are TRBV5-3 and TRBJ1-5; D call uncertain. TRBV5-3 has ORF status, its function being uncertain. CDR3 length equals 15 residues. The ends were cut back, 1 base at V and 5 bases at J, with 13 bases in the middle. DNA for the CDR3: TGTGCCAGAAGCTTGTTTCTCTGTTCGGATCAGCCCCAGCATTTT. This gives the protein CARSLFLCSDQPQHF.